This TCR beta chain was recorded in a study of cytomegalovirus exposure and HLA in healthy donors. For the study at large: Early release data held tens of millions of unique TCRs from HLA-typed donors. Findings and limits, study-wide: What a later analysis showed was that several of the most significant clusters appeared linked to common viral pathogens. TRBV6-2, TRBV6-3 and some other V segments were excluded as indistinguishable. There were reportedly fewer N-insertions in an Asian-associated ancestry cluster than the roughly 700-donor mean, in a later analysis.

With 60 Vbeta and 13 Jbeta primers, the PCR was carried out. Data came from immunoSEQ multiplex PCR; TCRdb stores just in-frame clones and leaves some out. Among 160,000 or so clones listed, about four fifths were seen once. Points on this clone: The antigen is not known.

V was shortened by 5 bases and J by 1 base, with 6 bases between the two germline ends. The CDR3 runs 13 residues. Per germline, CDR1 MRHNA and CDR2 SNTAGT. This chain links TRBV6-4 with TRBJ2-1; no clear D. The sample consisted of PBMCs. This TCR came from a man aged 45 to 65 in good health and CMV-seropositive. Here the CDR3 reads CASSLESYNEQFF. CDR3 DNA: TGTGCCAGCAGTCTAGAATCCTACAATGAGCAGTTCTTC.